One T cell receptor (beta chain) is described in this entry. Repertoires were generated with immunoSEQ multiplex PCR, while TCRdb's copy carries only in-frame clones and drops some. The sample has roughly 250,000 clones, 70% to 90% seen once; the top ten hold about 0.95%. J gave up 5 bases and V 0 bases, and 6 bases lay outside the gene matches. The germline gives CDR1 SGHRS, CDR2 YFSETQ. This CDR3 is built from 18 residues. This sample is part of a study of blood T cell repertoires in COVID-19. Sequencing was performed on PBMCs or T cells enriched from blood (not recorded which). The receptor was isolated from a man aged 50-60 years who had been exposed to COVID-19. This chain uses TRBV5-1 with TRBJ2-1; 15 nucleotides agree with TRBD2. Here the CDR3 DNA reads TGCGCCAGCAGCTTGGACGGTCGGACTAGCGGGAGGGACAATGAGCAGTTCTTC. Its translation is CASSLDGRTSGRDNEQFF.